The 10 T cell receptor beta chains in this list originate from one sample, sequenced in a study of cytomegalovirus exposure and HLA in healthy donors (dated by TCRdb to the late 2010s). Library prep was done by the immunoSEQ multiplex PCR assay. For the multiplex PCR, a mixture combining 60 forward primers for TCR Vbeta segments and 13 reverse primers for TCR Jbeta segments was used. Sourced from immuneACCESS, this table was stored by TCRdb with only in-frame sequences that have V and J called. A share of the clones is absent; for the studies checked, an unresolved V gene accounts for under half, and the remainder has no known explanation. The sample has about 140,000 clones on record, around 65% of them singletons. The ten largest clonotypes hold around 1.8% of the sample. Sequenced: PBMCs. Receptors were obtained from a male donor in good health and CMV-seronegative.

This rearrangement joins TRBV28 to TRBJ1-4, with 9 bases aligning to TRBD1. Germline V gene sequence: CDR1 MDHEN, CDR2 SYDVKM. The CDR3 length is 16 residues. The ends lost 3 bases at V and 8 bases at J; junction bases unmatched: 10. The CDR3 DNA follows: TGTGCCAGCAGTTTCCCCTCAGGGACAGGGACCGAAAAACTGTTTTTT. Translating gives CASSFPSGTGTEKLFF.

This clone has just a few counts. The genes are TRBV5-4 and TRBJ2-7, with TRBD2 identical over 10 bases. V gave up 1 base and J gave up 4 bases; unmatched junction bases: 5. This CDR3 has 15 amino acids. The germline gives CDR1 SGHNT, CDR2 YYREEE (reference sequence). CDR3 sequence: CASSLMASGSYEQYF. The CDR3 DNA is TGTGCCAGCAGCTTGATGGCTAGCGGGAGTTACGAGCAGTACTTC.

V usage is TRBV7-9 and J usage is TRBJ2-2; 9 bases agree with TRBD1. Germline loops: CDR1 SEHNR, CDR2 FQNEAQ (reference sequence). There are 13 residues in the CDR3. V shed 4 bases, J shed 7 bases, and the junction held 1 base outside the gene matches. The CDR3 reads CASSWTGVGELFF. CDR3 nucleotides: TGTGCCAGCAGCTGGACAGGGGTCGGGGAGCTGTTTTTT.

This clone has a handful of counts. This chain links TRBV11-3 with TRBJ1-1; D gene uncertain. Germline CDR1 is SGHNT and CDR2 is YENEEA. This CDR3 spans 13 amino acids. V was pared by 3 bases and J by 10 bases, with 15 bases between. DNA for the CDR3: TGTGCCAGCAGCTTCTCGGGAGACCCTGGAGCTTTCTTT. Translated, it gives CASSFSGDPGAFF.

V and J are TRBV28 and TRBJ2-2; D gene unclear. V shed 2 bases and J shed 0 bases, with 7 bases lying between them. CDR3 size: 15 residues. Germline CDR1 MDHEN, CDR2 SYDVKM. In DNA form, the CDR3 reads TGTGCCAGCAGTTTAGAAGCCTCGAACACCGGGGAGCTGTTTTTT. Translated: CASSLEASNTGELFF. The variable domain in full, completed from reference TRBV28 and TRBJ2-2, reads DVKVTQSSRYLVKRTGEKVFLECVQDMDHENMFWYRQDPGLGLRLIYFSYDVKMKEKGDIPEGYSVSREKKERFSLILESASTNQTSMYLCASSLEASNTGELFFGEGSRLTVL.

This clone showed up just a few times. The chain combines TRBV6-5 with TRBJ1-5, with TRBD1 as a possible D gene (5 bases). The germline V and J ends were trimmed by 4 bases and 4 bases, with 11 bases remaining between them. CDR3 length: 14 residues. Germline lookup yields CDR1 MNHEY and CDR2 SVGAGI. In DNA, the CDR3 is TGTGCCAGCAGTTTGTCGGGGGTAAATCAGCCCCAGCATTTT. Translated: CASSLSGVNQPQHF.

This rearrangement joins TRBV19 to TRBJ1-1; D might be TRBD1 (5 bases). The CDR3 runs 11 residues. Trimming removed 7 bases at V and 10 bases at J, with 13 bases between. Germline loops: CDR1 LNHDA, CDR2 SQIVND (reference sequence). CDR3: CASTSGGGAFF. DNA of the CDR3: TGTGCCAGTACCTCGGGGGGGGGAGCTTTCTTT. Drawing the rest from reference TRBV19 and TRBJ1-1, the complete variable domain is DGGITQSPKYLFRKEGQNVTLSCEQNLNHDAMYWYRQDPGQGLRLIYYSQIVNDFQKGDIAEGYSVSREKKESFPLTVTSAQKNPTAFYLCASTSGGGAFFGQGTRLTVV.

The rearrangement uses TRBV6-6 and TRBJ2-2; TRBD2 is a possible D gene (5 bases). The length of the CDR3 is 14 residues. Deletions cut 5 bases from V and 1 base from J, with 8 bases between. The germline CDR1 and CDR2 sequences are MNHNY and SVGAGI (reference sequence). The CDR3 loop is CASSRTENTGELFF. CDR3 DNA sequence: TGTGCCAGCAGTAGGACTGAGAACACCGGGGAGCTGTTTTTT.

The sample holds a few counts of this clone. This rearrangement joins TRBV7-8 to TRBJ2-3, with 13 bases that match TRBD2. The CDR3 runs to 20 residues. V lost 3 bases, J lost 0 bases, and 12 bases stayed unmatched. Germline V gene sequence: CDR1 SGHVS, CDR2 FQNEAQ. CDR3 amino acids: CASSLATSGGPFPSTDTQYF. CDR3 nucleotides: TGTGCCAGCAGCTTGGCGACTAGCGGGGGGCCGTTTCCTAGCACAGATACGCAGTATTTT.

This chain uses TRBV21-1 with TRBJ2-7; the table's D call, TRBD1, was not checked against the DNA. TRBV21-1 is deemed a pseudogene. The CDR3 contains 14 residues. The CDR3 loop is CASSGTGESYEQYF. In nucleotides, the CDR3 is TGTGCCAGCAGCGGGACAGGAGAGTCCTACGAGCAGTACTTC.